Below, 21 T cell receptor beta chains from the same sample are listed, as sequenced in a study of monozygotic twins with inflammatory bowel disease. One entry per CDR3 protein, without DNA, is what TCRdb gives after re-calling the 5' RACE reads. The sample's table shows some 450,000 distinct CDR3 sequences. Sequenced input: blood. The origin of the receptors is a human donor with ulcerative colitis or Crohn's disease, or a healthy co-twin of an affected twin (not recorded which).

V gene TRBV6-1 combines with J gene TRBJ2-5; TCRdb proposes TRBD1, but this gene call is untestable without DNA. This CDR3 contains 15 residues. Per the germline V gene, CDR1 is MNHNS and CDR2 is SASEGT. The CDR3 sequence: CASSTPGQGTETQYF.

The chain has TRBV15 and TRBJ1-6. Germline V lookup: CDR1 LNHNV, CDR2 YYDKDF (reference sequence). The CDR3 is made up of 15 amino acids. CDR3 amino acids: CATSDLRMVGSPLHF.

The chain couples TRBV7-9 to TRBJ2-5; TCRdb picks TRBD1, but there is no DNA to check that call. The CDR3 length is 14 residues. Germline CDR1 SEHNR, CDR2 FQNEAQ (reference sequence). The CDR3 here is CASSPWTAQETQYF.

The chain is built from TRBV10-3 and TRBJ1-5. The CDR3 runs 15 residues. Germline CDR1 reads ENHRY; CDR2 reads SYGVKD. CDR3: CATGDLAGGNQPQHF.

CDR3 in amino acids: CASSLRLIGNNQPQHF. V gene TRBV7-2 combines with J gene TRBJ1-5. The V gene's germline CDR1 is SGHTA and CDR2 FQGNSA. This CDR3 has 16 residues.

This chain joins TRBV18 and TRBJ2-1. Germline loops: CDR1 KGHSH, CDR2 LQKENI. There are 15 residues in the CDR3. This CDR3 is CASSRIQDSVFEQFF.

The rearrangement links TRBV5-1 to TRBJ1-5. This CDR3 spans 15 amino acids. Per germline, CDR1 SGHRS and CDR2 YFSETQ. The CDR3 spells CASRDGANSNQPQHF.

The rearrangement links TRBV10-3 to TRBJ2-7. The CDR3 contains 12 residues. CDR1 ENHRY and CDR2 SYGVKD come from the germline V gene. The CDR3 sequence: CAISDPWYEQYF.

The CDR3 protein is CAWSVDRNTEAFF. The rearrangement uses TRBV30 and TRBJ1-1. This CDR3 has 13 amino acids. Germline V CDR1 and CDR2: GTSNPN, SVGIG (reference sequence).

Here the CDR3 reads CAISESRDRASSGNTIYF. The chain joins TRBV10-3 to TRBJ1-3; TCRdb's D gene call, TRBD1, goes unchecked for lack of DNA. Germline V CDR1 and CDR2: ENHRY, SYGVKD. This CDR3 spans 18 amino acids.

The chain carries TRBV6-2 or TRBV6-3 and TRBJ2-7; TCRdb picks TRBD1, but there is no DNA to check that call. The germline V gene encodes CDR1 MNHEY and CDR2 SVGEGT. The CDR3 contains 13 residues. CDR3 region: CASRPLQVYEQYF.

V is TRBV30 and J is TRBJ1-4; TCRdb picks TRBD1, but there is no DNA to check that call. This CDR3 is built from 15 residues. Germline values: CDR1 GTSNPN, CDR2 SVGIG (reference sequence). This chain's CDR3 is CAWIPSGGTNEKLIF.

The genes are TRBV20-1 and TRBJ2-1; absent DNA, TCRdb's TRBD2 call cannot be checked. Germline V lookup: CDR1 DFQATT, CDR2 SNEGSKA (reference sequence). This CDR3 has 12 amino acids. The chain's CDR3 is CSAREASGLQFF.

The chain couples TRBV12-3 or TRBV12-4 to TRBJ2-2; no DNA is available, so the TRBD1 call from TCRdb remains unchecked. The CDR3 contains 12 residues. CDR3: CATPQYTGELFF.

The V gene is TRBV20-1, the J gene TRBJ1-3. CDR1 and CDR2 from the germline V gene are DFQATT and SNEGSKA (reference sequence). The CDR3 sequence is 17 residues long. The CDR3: CSARDSRETGSGNTIYF.

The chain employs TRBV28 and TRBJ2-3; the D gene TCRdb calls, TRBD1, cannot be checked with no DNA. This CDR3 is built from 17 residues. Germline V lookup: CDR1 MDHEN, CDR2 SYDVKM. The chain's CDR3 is CASSSKQGSAVTDTQYF.

This CDR3 is CASSAVRGNTGELFF. The chain couples TRBV5-1 to TRBJ2-2. Germline CDR1 reads SGHRS; CDR2 reads YFSETQ. This CDR3 has 15 residues.

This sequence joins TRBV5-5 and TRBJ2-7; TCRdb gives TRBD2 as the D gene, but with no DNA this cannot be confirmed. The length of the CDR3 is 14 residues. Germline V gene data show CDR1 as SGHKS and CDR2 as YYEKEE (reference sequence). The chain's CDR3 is CASSNWASGYEQYF.

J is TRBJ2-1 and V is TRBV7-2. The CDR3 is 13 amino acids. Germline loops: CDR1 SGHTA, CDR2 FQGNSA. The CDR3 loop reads CASSLAAAELRFF.

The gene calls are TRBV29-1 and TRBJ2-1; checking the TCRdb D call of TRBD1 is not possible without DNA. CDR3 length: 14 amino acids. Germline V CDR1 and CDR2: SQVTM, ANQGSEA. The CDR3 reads CSAGGDTSYNEQFF.

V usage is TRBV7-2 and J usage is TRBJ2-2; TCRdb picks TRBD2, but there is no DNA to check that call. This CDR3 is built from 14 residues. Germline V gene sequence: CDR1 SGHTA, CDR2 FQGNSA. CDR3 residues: CASSPRLAAGELFF.